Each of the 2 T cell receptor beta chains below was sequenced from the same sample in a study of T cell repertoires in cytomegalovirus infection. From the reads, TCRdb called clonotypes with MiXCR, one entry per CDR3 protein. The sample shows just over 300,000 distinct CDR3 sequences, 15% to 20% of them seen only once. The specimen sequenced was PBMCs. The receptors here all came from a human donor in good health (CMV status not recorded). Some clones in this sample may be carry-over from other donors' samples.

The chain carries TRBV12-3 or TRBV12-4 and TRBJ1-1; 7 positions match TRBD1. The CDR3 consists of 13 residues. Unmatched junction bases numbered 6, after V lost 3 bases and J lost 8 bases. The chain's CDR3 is CASSLGTVVEAFF. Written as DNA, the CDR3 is TGTGCCAGCAGTTTGGGGACAGTTGTGGAAGCTTTCTTT.

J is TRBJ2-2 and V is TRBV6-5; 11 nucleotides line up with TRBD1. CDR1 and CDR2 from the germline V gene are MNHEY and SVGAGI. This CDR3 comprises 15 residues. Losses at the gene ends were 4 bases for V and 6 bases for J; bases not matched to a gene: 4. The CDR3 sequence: CASSSGTGGPGELFF. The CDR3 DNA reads TGTGCCAGCAGTTCCGGGACAGGGGGGCCCGGGGAGCTGTTTTTT.